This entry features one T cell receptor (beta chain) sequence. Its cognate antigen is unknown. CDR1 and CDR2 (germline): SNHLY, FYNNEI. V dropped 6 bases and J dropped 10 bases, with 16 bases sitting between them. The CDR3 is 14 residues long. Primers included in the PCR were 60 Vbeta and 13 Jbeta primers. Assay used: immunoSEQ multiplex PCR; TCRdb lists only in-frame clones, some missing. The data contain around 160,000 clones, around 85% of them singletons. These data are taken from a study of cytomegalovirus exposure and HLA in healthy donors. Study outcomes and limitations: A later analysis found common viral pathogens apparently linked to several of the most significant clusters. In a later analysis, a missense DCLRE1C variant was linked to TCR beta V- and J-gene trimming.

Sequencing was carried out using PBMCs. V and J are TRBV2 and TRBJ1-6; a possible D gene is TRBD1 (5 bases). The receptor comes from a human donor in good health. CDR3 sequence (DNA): TGTGCCAGCAGGAGAGTCGGTTCAGGGTCACCCCTCCACTTT. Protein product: CASRRVGSGSPLHF.